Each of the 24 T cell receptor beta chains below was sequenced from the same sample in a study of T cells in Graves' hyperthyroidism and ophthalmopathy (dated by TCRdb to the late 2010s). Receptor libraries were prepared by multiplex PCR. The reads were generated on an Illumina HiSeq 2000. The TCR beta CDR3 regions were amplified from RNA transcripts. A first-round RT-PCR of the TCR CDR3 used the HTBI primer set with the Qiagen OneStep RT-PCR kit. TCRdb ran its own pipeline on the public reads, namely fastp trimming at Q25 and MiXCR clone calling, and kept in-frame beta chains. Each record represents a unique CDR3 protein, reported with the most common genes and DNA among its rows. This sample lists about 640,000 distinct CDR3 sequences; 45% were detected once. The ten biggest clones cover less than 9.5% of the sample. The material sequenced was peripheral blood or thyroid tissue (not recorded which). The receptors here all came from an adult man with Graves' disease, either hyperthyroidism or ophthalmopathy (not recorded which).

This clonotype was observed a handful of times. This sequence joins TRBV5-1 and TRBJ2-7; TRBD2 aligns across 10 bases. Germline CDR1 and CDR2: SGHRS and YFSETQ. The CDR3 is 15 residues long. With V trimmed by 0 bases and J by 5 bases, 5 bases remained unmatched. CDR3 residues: CASSLEAGGPNEQYF. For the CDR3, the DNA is TGCGCCAGCAGCTTGGAAGCGGGGGGGCCGAACGAGCAGTACTTC.

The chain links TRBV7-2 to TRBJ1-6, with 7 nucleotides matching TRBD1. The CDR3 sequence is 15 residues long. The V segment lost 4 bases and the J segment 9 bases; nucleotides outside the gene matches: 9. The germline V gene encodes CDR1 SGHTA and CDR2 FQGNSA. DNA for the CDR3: TGTGCCAGCAGCTGGTTACAGGGGATTGGTTCACCCCTCCACTTT. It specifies CASSWLQGIGSPLHF.

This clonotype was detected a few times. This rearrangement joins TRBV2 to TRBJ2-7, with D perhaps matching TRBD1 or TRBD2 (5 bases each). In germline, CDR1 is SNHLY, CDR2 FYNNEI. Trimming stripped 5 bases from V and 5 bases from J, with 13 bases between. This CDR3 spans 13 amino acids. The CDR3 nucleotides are TGTGCCAGCAGTTCAGAGGGGCCTGACGAGCAGTACTTC. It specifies CASSSEGPDEQYF.

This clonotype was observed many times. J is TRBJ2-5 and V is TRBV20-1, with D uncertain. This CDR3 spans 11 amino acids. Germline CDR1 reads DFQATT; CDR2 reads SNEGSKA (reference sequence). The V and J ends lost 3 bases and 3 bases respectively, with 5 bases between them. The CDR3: CSASREETQYF. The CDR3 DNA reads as TGCAGTGCTAGTCGCGAAGAGACCCAGTACTTC.

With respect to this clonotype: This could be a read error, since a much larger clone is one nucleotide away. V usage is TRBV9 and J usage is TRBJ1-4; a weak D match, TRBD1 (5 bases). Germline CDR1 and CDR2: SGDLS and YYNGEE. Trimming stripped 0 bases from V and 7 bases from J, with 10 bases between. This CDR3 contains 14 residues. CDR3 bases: TGTGCCAGCAGCGTAGCGGGGGTCGGTGAAAAACTGTTTTTT. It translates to CASSVAGVGEKLFF.

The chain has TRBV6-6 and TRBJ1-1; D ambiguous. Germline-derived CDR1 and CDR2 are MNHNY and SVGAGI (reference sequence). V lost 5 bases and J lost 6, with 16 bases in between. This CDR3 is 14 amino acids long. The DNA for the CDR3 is TGTGCCAGCAGTGAACTTGCGGGAAAGGCTGAAGCTTTCTTT. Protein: CASSELAGKAEAFF.

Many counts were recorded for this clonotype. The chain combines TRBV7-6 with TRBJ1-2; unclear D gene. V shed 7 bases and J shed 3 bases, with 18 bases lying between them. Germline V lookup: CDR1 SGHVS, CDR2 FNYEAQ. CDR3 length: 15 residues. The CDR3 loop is CASTPASRPDYGYTF. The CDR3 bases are TGTGCCAGCACCCCGGCTTCCAGGCCGGACTATGGCTACACCTTC.

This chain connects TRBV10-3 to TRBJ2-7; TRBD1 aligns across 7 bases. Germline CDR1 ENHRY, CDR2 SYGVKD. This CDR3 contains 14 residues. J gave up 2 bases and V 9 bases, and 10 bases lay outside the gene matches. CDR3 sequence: CAMGKGAAPYEQYF. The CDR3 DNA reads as TGTGCCATGGGCAAGGGGGCAGCGCCCTACGAGCAGTACTTC.

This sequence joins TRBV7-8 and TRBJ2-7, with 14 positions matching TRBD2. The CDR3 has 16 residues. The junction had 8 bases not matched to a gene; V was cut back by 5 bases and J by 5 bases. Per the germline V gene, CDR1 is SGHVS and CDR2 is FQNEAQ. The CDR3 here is CASSVGGTSGGDEQYF. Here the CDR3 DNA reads TGTGCCAGCAGCGTGGGGGGGACTAGCGGGGGCGACGAGCAGTACTTC.

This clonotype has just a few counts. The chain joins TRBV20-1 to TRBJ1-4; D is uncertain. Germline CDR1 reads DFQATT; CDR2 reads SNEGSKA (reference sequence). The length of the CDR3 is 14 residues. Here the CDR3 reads CSLLGYPANEKLFF. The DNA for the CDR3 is TGCAGCCTACTAGGGTATCCGGCGAATGAAAAACTGTTTTTT.

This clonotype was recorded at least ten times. The CDR3 coding sequence is TGCAGCGTCGCCGGGACAGGGTGGGAGAACTATGGCTACACCTTC. This codes for CSVAGTGWENYGYTF. The chain combines TRBV29-1 with TRBJ1-2, with TRBD1 matching 9 bases. The CDR3 has 15 residues. CDR1 and CDR2 (germline): SQVTM, ANQGSEA. The junction had 10 bases not matched to a gene; V was cut back by 6 bases and J by 2 bases.

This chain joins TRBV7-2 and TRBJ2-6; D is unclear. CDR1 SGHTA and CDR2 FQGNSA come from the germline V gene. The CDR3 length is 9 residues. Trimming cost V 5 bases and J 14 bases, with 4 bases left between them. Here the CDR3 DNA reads TGTGCCAGCAGCCCGATCCTGACTTTC. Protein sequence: CASSPILTF.

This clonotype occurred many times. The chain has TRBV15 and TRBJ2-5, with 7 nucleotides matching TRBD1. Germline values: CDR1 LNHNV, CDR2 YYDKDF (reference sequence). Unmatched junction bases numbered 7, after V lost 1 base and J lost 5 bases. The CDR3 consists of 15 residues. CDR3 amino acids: CATSRGDHRGETQYF. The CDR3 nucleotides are TGTGCCACCAGCAGAGGGGACCACAGGGGCGAGACCCAGTACTTC.

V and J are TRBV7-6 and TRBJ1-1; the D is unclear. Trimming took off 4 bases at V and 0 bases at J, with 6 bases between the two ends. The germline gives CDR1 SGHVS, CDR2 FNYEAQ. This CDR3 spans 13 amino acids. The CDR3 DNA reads TGTGCCAGCAGCTACTACATGAACACTGAAGCTTTCTTT. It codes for CASSYYMNTEAFF. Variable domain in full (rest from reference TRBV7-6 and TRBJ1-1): GAGVSQSPRYKVTKRGQDVALRCDPISGHVSLYWYRQALGQGPEFLTYFNYEAQQDKSGLPNDRFSAERPEGSISTLTIQRTEQRDSAMYRCASSYYMNTEAFFGQGTRLTVV.

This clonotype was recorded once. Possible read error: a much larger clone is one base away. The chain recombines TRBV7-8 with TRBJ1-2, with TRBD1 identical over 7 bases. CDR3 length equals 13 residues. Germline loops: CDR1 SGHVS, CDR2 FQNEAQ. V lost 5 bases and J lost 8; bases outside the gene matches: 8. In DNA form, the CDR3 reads TGTGCCAGCAGCGCAAACAGGGGCCAGGGCTACACCTTC. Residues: CASSANRGQGYTF. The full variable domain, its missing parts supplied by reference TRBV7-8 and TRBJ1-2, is GAGVSQSPRYKVAKRGQDVALRCDPISGHVSLFWYQQALGQGPEFLTYFQNEAQLDKSGLPSDRFFAERPEGSVSTLKIQRTQQEDSAVYLCASSANRGQGYTFGSGTRLTVV.

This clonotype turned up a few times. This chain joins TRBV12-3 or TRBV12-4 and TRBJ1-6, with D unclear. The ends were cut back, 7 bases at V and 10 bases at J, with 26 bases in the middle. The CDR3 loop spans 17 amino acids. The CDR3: CASTLGVSGVSTSPLHF. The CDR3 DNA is TGTGCCAGCACCCTGGGAGTTTCGGGTGTCTCAACCTCACCCCTCCACTTT.

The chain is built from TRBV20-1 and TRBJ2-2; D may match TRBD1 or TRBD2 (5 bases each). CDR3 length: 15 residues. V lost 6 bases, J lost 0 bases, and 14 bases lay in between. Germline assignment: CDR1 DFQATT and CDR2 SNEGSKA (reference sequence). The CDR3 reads CSALGDESNTGELFF. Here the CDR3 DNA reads TGCAGTGCCCTTGGGGACGAGTCGAACACCGGGGAGCTGTTTTTT.

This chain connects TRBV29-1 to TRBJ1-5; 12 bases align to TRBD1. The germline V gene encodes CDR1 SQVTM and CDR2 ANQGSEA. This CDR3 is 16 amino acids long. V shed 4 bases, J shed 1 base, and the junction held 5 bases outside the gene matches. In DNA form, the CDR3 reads TGCAGCGTTGGGCCGGGACAGGGGGCAAGCAATCAGCCCCAGCATTTT. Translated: CSVGPGQGASNQPQHF.

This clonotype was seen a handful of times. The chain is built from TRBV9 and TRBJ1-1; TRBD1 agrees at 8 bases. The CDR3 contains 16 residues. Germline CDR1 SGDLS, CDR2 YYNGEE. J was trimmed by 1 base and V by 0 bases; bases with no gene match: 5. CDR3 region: CASSVGGTGRNTEAFF. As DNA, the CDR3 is TGTGCCAGCAGCGTAGGTGGGACAGGAAGGAACACTGAAGCTTTCTTT.

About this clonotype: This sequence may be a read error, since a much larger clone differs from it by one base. The CDR3 bases are TGTGCCAGCAGCTCCTGGAGGCTGAACACTGAAGCTTTCTTT. Translating it yields CASSSWRLNTEAFF. This chain connects TRBV11-2 to TRBJ1-1; unclear D gene. The germline V and J ends were trimmed by 4 bases and 0 bases, with 9 bases remaining between them. In germline, CDR1 is SGHAT, CDR2 FQNNGV. The CDR3 loop spans 14 amino acids.

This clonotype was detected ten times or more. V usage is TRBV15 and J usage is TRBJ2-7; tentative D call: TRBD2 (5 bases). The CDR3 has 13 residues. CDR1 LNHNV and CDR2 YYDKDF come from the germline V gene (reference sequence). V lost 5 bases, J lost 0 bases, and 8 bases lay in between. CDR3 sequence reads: CATSPGNSYEQYF. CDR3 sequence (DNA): TGTGCCACCAGCCCGGGAAACTCCTACGAGCAGTACTTC.

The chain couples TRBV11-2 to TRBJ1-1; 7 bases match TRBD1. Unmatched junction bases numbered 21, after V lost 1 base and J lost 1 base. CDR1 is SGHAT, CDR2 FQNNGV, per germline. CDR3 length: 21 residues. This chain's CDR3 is CASSLVKANLPRTGRNTEAFF. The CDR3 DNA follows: TGTGCCAGCAGCTTAGTCAAGGCTAATCTACCCCGGACAGGAAGGAACACTGAAGCTTTCTTT.

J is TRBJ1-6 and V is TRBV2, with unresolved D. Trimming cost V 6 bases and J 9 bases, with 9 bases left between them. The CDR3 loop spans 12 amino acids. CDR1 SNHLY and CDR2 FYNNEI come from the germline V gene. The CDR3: CASSPTTSPLHF. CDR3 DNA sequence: TGTGCCAGCAGCCCAACTACTTCACCCCTCCACTTT.

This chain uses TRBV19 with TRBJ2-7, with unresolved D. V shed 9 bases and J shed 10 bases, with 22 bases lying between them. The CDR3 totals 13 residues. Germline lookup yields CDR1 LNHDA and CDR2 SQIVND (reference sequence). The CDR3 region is CASSPSYAASQYF. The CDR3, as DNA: TGTGCCAGCAGTCCCAGTTATGCTGCCAGTCAGTACTTC.